This T cell receptor (beta chain) was recorded in a study of blood T cell repertoires in COVID-19. In germline, CDR1 is MNHEY, CDR2 SVGAGI. After removal of 8 bases from V and 7 bases from J, the junction contained 9 bases not matched to a gene. CDR3 size: 15 residues. Profiled with immunoSEQ multiplex PCR; TCRdb holds only in-frame clones, not every one. There are about 260,000 clones in the sample; under 90% occur only once, and 4.2% lies in the top ten. The sequence was obtained from a man aged 55 to 70 with acute or convalescent COVID-19. The genes are TRBV6-5 and TRBJ2-1; TRBD2 aligns across 12 bases. Source material: peripheral blood. The CDR3 nucleotides are TGTGCCAGCGGATTCACTAGCGGGGGGTCTAATGAGCAGTTCTTC. This codes for CASGFTSGGSNEQFF.